The 14 T cell receptor beta chains presented below share a single source sample, sequenced in a study of Ad26.COV2.S vaccination and SARS-CoV-2 variants. Some clones are missing from TCRdb's copy, which holds only in-frame ones; the method was immunoSEQ multiplex PCR. The sample has more than 120,000 clones, around 86% seen once; the top ten hold more than 4.5%. Material: peripheral blood, obtained after recovery from COVID-19. The receptors derive from a human donor who had recovered from COVID-19.

The sample holds a few counts of this clone. The rearrangement uses TRBV5-8 and TRBJ2-7, with D unclear. The germline gives CDR1 SGHTS, CDR2 YDEGEE. The V end was cut by 0 bases, the J end by 0 bases, with 10 bases between. The CDR3 totals 15 residues. The CDR3 protein is CASSLVSTSSYEQYF. In DNA form, the CDR3 reads TGTGCCAGCAGCTTGGTGTCCACCAGCTCCTACGAGCAGTACTTC.

The V gene is TRBV28, the J gene TRBJ1-5; no clear D gene. Germline-derived CDR1 and CDR2 are MDHEN and SYDVKM. This CDR3 is 14 amino acids long. Trimming stripped 7 bases from V and 2 bases from J, with 12 bases between. CDR3 sequence reads: CASTDGFGNQPQHF. DNA of the CDR3: TGTGCCAGCACCGACGGGTTTGGCAATCAGCCCCAGCATTTT.

CDR3 DNA: TGTGCCAGCAGCTTAGAAGGGGGGCCAGACAAAGCCAAAAACATTCAGTACTTC. Translation gives CASSLEGGPDKAKNIQYF. The chain has TRBV13 and TRBJ2-4; either TRBD1 or TRBD2 may fit D (6 bases each). This CDR3 contains 18 residues. Germline CDR1 reads PRHDT; CDR2 reads FYEKMQ (reference sequence). Deletions cut 1 base from V and 0 bases from J, with 16 bases between.

The chain employs TRBV5-4 and TRBJ2-6; D assignment may be TRBD1 or TRBD2 (5 bases each). CDR1 and CDR2 from the germline V gene are SGHNT and YYREEE (reference sequence). Between the trimmed V and J ends, which lost 2 bases and 4 bases, there was a span of 13 bases. There are 16 residues in the CDR3. The CDR3 nucleotides are TGTGCCAGCAGCTTTTCCCAGGGAGCCGGGGCCAACGTCCTGACTTTC. Its protein is CASSFSQGAGANVLTF.

At least ten counts were recorded for this clone. The genes are TRBV7-9 and TRBJ2-2, with D unresolved. Germline CDR1 SEHNR, CDR2 FQNEAQ (reference sequence). Trimming shortened V by 1 base and J by 2 bases, and 8 bases separated the two germline ends. This CDR3 has 15 residues. In nucleotides, the CDR3 is TGTGCCAGCAGCTTAGTGGCCGGTAACACCGGGGAGCTGTTTTTT. This sequence encodes CASSLVAGNTGELFF.

The chain recombines TRBV28 with TRBJ1-2; a weak D match, TRBD1 (6 bases). The V and J ends lost 5 bases and 4 bases respectively, with 17 bases between them. CDR3 length equals 15 residues. Germline V gene data show CDR1 as MDHEN and CDR2 as SYDVKM. The CDR3 here is CASSLYRESGYGYTF. CDR3 DNA sequence: TGTGCCAGCAGTCTATACAGGGAATCTGGCTATGGCTACACCTTC.

This chain links TRBV7-2 with TRBJ2-7; weak D call: TRBD2 (6 bases). The CDR3 has 13 residues. Germline values: CDR1 SGHTA, CDR2 FQGNSA. The ends were cut back, 3 bases at V and 6 bases at J, with 12 bases in the middle. In DNA form, the CDR3 reads TGTGCCAGCAGCTTGTCTCGGGGGATCGAGCAGTACTTC. Translation gives CASSLSRGIEQYF.

V and J are TRBV5-6 and TRBJ2-2; tentatively, D is TRBD1 (5 bases). This CDR3 region has 15 residues. Germline CDR1 and CDR2: SGHDT and YYEEEE. Between the trimmed V and J ends, which lost 1 base and 5 bases, there was a span of 12 bases. The CDR3 coding sequence is TGTGCCAGCAGCTTGCCTGACAGACCAACCGGGGAGCTGTTTTTT. Protein: CASSLPDRPTGELFF.

This chain links TRBV19 with TRBJ2-1; TRBD1 matches 9 bases. CDR3 length: 14 amino acids. V lost 3 bases, J lost 7 bases, and 4 bases stayed unmatched. CDR1 is LNHDA, CDR2 SQIVND, per germline (reference sequence). CDR3 in amino acids: CASSILTGGNEQFF. In DNA, the CDR3 is TGTGCCAGTAGTATCCTGACAGGGGGTAATGAGCAGTTCTTC.

This chain joins TRBV15 and TRBJ1-1; possible D gene TRBD1, 6 bases. The V gene's germline CDR1 is LNHNV and CDR2 YYDKDF (reference sequence). Trimming took off 0 bases at V and 5 bases at J, with 13 bases between the two ends. This CDR3 has 15 residues. CDR3 in DNA: TGTGCCACCAGCAGAGATCGGCAGGGGTTGACTGAAGCTTTCTTT. Amino acid sequence: CATSRDRQGLTEAFF.

In this sample, this clone turned up a few times. The J gene is TRBJ1-5, the V gene TRBV14, with unresolved D. This CDR3 region has 15 residues. Germline V gene lookup returns CDR1 SGHDN and CDR2 FVKESK. Trimming stripped 1 base from V and 4 bases from J, with 11 bases between. CDR3 residues: CASSQGQTSNQPQHF. In DNA, the CDR3 is TGTGCCAGCAGCCAAGGGCAGACTTCTAATCAGCCCCAGCATTTT.

The chain couples TRBV28 to TRBJ2-1; D might be TRBD2 (5 bases). V gave up 8 bases and J gave up 0 bases, with 11 bases separating them. Germline V lookup: CDR1 MDHEN, CDR2 SYDVKM. The CDR3 is 14 residues long. CDR3 coding DNA: TGTGCCAGCGGGGAAGAGGGCTCCTACAATGAGCAGTTCTTC. It encodes CASGEEGSYNEQFF. Filled out from reference TRBV28 and TRBJ2-1, the complete variable domain reads DVKVTQSSRYLVKRTGEKVFLECVQDMDHENMFWYRQDPGLGLRLIYFSYDVKMKEKGDIPEGYSVSREKKERFSLILESASTNQTSMYLCASGEEGSYNEQFFGPGTRLTVL.

In this sample, this clone turned up once. The chain employs TRBV7-9 and TRBJ1-2; TRBD1 might be the D (5 bases). Germline loops: CDR1 SEHNR, CDR2 FQNEAQ (reference sequence). The CDR3 runs 13 residues. V gave up 2 bases and J gave up 7 bases, with 11 bases separating them. The CDR3 region has the DNA TGTGCCAGCAGCTTATCGGGGGATGTTGGCTACACCTTC. This translates into CASSLSGDVGYTF. Full variable domain (remainder filled in from reference TRBV7-9 and TRBJ1-2): DTGVSQNPRHKITKRGQNVTFRCDPISEHNRLYWYRQTLGQGPEFLTYFQNEAQLEKSRLLSDRFSAERPKGSFSTLEIQRTEQGDSAMYLCASSLSGDVGYTFGSGTRLTVV.

V is TRBV30 and J is TRBJ1-1; 7 bases match TRBD1. CDR3 size: 13 residues. Trimming cost V 1 base and J 6 bases; bases outside gene matches: 5. The germline CDR1 and CDR2 sequences are GTSNPN and SVGIG (reference sequence). The CDR3 loop is CAWSGGQSAEAFF. As DNA, the CDR3 is TGTGCCTGGAGTGGGGGACAGAGCGCTGAAGCTTTCTTT.